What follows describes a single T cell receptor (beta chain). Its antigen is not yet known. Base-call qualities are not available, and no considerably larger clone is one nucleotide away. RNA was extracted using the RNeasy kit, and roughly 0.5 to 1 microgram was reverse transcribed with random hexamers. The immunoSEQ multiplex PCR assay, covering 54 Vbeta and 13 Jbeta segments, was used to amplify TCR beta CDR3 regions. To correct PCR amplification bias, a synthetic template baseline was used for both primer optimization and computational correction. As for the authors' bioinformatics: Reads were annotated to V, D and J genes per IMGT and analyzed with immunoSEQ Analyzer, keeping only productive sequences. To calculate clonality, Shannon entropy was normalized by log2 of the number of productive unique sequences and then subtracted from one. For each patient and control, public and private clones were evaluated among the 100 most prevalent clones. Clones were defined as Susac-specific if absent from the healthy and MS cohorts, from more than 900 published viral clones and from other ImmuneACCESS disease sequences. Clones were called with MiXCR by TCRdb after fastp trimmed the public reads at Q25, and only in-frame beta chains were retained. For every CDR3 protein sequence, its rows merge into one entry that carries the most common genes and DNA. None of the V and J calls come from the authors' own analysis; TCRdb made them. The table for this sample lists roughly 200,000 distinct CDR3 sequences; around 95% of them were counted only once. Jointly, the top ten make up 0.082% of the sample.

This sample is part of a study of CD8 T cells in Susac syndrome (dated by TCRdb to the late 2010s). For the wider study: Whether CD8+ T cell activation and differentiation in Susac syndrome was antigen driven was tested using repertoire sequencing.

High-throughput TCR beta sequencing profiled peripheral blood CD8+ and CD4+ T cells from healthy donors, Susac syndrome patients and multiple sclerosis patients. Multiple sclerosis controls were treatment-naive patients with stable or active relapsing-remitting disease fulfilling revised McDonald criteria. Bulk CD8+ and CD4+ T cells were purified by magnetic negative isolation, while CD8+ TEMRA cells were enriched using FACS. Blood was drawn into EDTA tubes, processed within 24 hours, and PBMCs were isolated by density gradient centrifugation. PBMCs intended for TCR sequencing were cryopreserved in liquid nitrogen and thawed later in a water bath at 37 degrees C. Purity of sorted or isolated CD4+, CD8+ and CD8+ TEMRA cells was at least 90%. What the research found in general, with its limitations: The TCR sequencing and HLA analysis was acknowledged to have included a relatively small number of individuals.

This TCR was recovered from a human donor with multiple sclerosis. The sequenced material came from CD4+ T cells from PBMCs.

The nucleotide sequence reads as follows: TGTGCCAGCGCGGACAGTCAAGAGACCCAGTACTTC. Its protein reads: CASADSQETQYF. In this chain, TRBV18 is recombined with TRBJ2-5, with a tentative D gene TRBD1 over 6 matching bases. In the germline V gene, CDR1 corresponds to KGHSH and CDR2 to LQKENI. Counted from cysteine to phenylalanine, this CDR3 has 12 amino acids. Only CDR3 DNA remains: 36 bases, in frame from the first base. V loses 8 bases, J loses 2 bases, and the germline ends lie 9 bases apart.